These T cell receptor beta chains were read from a single sample in a study of blood T cells in healthy people across ages. TCRdb reprocessed the 5' RACE reads via MiXCR and lists one record per CDR3 protein. The data show under 2,000,000 distinct CDR3 sequences, 49% seen once. Sequenced: blood. Receptors originate from a woman aged 40 to 50 in good health. Both conserved end residues are part of each CDR3. A D gene is named only where the DNA matches it firmly. Clone size is shown for a subset of rows, as once, few, many or a class of expanded clone.

D gene: -
J gene: TRBJ2-3
V gene: TRBV11-3
clone size: -
CDR3 DNA: TGTGCCAGCAGTTCTAAGGCAATGACCGAGCGGGATACGCAGTATTTT
CDR3 protein: CASSSKAMTERDTQYF

D gene: -
J gene: TRBJ1-1
V gene: TRBV20-1
clone size: -
CDR3 DNA: TGCAGTGCTGATCGGGACAACACTGAAGCTTTCTTT
CDR3 protein: CSADRDNTEAFF

D gene: -
J gene: TRBJ2-4
V gene: TRBV7-9
clone size: -
CDR3 DNA: TGTGCCAGCAGCTCCAAAGGGCTCTCGGCCAAAAACATTCAGTACTTC
CDR3 protein: CASSSKGLSAKNIQYF

D gene: -
J gene: TRBJ1-5
V gene: TRBV2
clone size: -
CDR3 DNA: TGTGCCAGCAGTGTATTGACAGAATATAGCAATCAGCCCCAGCATTTT
CDR3 protein: CASSVLTEYSNQPQHF

D gene: -
J gene: TRBJ1-4
V gene: TRBV27
clone size: few
CDR3 DNA: TGTGCCAGCAGTTTAGGGGCAGGTGGAAAACTGTTTTTT
CDR3 protein: CASSLGAGGKLFF

D gene: TRBD2
J gene: TRBJ2-3
V gene: TRBV5-1
clone size: -
CDR3 DNA: TGCGCCAGCAGCATCCGACTAGCGGGGAGCACAGATACGCAGTATTTT
CDR3 protein: CASSIRLAGSTDTQYF

D gene: TRBD2
J gene: TRBJ2-1
V gene: TRBV2
clone size: -
CDR3 DNA: TGTGCCAAGCTCGCGGGGGAGAATGAGCAGTTCTTC
CDR3 protein: CAKLAGENEQFF

D gene: -
J gene: TRBJ1-4
V gene: TRBV9
clone size: -
CDR3 DNA: TGTGCCAGCGGGACTAATGAAAAACTGTTTTTT
CDR3 protein: CASGTNEKLFF

D gene: -
J gene: TRBJ2-7
V gene: TRBV6-5
clone size: -
CDR3 DNA: TGTGCCAGCAGTTACACCAGGGTCGAGGAGCAGTACTTC
CDR3 protein: CASSYTRVEEQYF

D gene: TRBD2
J gene: TRBJ2-1
V gene: TRBV20-1
clone size: few
CDR3 DNA: TGCAGTGCTAATCCTAGCGGGCCTCACAATGAGCAGTTCTTC
CDR3 protein: CSANPSGPHNEQFF

D gene: -
J gene: TRBJ2-5
V gene: TRBV7-2
clone size: -
CDR3 DNA: TGTGCCAGCAGCTTAAATTGGAGGGGGGGCACGTCCAATGAGCAGTACTTC
CDR3 protein: CASSLNWRGGTSNEQYF

D gene: TRBD1
J gene: TRBJ2-3
V gene: TRBV4-3
clone size: few
CDR3 DNA: TGCGCCAGCAGCCAAAATGGACAGGAAGATACGCAGTATTTT
CDR3 protein: CASSQNGQEDTQYF

D gene: -
J gene: TRBJ2-7
V gene: TRBV6-5
clone size: -
CDR3 DNA: TGTGCCAGCAGTTACTCGAACGTTCAGGGTCGTGAGCAGTACTTC
CDR3 protein: CASSYSNVQGREQYF

D gene: -
J gene: TRBJ2-3
V gene: TRBV24-1
clone size: -
CDR3 DNA: TGTGCCACCAGTGATAGGCTGGGGACAGATACGCAGTATTTT
CDR3 protein: CATSDRLGTDTQYF

D gene: TRBD1
J gene: TRBJ2-7
V gene: TRBV28
clone size: -
CDR3 DNA: TGTGCCAGCAGTTTCCCAGGGGGCGGCGCCTACGAGCAGTACTTC
CDR3 protein: CASSFPGGGAYEQYF

D gene: -
J gene: TRBJ1-2
V gene: TRBV7-8
clone size: -
CDR3 DNA: TGTGCCAGCAGCTTAGAAAGGGAGGGGGTCGGATATGGCTACACCTTC
CDR3 protein: CASSLEREGVGYGYTF

D gene: -
J gene: TRBJ1-2
V gene: TRBV7-9
clone size: -
CDR3 DNA: TGTGCCAGCAGCCCCGGGACCTACTACACCTTC
CDR3 protein: CASSPGTYYTF

D gene: -
J gene: TRBJ1-2
V gene: TRBV9
clone size: -
CDR3 DNA: TGTGCCAGCAGCGAGGACACAGTCAGCTATGGCTACACCTTC
CDR3 protein: CASSEDTVSYGYTF

D gene: -
J gene: TRBJ2-3
V gene: TRBV20-1
clone size: -
CDR3 DNA: TGCAGTGAAATGATGGGGAGCACAGATACGCAGTATTTT
CDR3 protein: CSEMMGSTDTQYF

D gene: -
J gene: TRBJ2-7
V gene: TRBV10-3
clone size: -
CDR3 DNA: TGTGCCATCAGTGATGGCAGTTACCCCTACGAGCAGTACTTC
CDR3 protein: CAISDGSYPYEQYF

D gene: -
J gene: TRBJ2-4
V gene: TRBV6-6
clone size: -
CDR3 DNA: TGTGCCAGCAGTTATCCGGAGGGGGTAGAGCAGTACTTC
CDR3 protein: CASSYPEGVEQYF

D gene: TRBD1
J gene: TRBJ2-7
V gene: TRBV7-6
clone size: -
CDR3 DNA: TGTGCCAGCAGCCGGGACAGCTACGAGCTGTACTTC
CDR3 protein: CASSRDSYELYF

D gene: TRBD1
J gene: TRBJ2-5
V gene: TRBV5-6
clone size: -
CDR3 DNA: TGTGCCAGCAGCCAGGACGGGACAGGGGCCTACAATGAGCAGTACTTC
CDR3 protein: CASSQDGTGAYNEQYF

D gene: TRBD1
J gene: TRBJ1-5
V gene: TRBV12-3/TRBV12-4
clone size: few
CDR3 DNA: TGTGCCAGCAGTTTAGTCACAGGGGGCCGAGGCAATCAGCCCCAGCATTTT
CDR3 protein: CASSLVTGGRGNQPQHF

D gene: -
J gene: TRBJ1-3
V gene: TRBV11-2
clone size: -
CDR3 DNA: TGTGCCAGCAGCCGCTCGGGACGGTACTCTGGAAACACCATATATTTT
CDR3 protein: CASSRSGRYSGNTIYF

D gene: TRBD1
J gene: TRBJ2-7
V gene: TRBV5-1
clone size: -
CDR3 DNA: TGCGCCAGCAGCTGGACAGGGTCCGAGCAGTACTTC
CDR3 protein: CASSWTGSEQYF

D gene: TRBD2
J gene: TRBJ2-7
V gene: TRBV7-9
clone size: -
CDR3 DNA: TGTGCCAGCAGCTTAAGCGGGGTTTACTACGAGCAGTACTTC
CDR3 protein: CASSLSGVYYEQYF

D gene: -
J gene: TRBJ2-4
V gene: TRBV13
clone size: -
CDR3 DNA: TGTGCCAGCAGAAATAAGGGGGCCAAAAACATTCAGTACTTC
CDR3 protein: CASRNKGAKNIQYF

D gene: -
J gene: TRBJ2-5
V gene: TRBV7-2
clone size: few
CDR3 DNA: TGTGCCAGCAGCTTAGGCAGGGGATGGGAGGAGACCCAGTACTTC
CDR3 protein: CASSLGRGWEETQYF

D gene: -
J gene: TRBJ2-7
V gene: TRBV12-3/TRBV12-4
clone size: -
CDR3 DNA: TGTGCCAGCAGTAGTGGGCAGACCCACTACGAGCAGTACTTC
CDR3 protein: CASSSGQTHYEQYF

D gene: -
J gene: TRBJ2-1
V gene: TRBV4-2
clone size: -
CDR3 DNA: TGTGCCAGCAGCCAAGCTAAGGGGTTAGCTGAGCAGTTCTTC
CDR3 protein: CASSQAKGLAEQFF

D gene: -
J gene: TRBJ1-2
V gene: TRBV29-1
clone size: -
CDR3 DNA: TGCAGCGTTGCGCAGGCTCCCCCGCGTTTGTCCTTGAGGGGCTACACCTTC
CDR3 protein: CSVAQAPPRLSLRGYTF

D gene: -
J gene: TRBJ2-3
V gene: TRBV29-1
clone size: few
CDR3 DNA: TGCAGCGTTGAGCGGCAGGAAGGCGACACGCAGTATTTT
CDR3 protein: CSVERQEGDTQYF

D gene: TRBD2
J gene: TRBJ2-1
V gene: TRBV4-3
clone size: -
CDR3 DNA: TGCGCCAGCAGCCAAGATCCAGTCGGGGGGAGCTCCTACAATGAGCAGTTCTTC
CDR3 protein: CASSQDPVGGSSYNEQFF

D gene: TRBD1
J gene: TRBJ2-7
V gene: TRBV4-2
clone size: -
CDR3 DNA: TGTGCCAGCAGCCAAGATATCACAGGGGCGGGCGAGCAGTACTTC
CDR3 protein: CASSQDITGAGEQYF

D gene: -
J gene: TRBJ2-4
V gene: TRBV20-1
clone size: -
CDR3 DNA: TGCAGTGCTAGAGGAGGGGGGGGATTGGACATTCAGTACTTC
CDR3 protein: CSARGGGGLDIQYF

D gene: -
J gene: TRBJ2-1
V gene: TRBV28
clone size: -
CDR3 DNA: TGTGCCAGCAGTTATGGGGGAGCCGGCTACAATGAGCAGTTCTTC
CDR3 protein: CASSYGGAGYNEQFF

D gene: TRBD1
J gene: TRBJ1-6
V gene: TRBV20-1
clone size: few
CDR3 DNA: TGCAGTGCTAGTGGACAGGGGGGTTCACCCCTCCACTTT
CDR3 protein: CSASGQGGSPLHF

D gene: -
J gene: TRBJ2-7
V gene: TRBV29-1
clone size: few
CDR3 DNA: TGCAGCGTTGAATTCCAGGATCTAGCCTACGAGCAGTACTTC
CDR3 protein: CSVEFQDLAYEQYF

D gene: -
J gene: TRBJ2-1
V gene: TRBV25-1
clone size: -
CDR3 DNA: TGTGCCAGCAGTAAGTCCGGGACACCTTACAATGAGCAGTTCTTC
CDR3 protein: CASSKSGTPYNEQFF

D gene: -
J gene: TRBJ2-3
V gene: TRBV13
clone size: few
CDR3 DNA: TGTGCCAGCAGCTTAATATCTTCGATGGCAGATACGCAGTATTTT
CDR3 protein: CASSLISSMADTQYF

D gene: TRBD1
J gene: TRBJ1-6
V gene: TRBV2
clone size: -
CDR3 DNA: TGTGCCAGTTTTTGGGGACAGGGGTATTCACCCCTCCACTTT
CDR3 protein: CASFWGQGYSPLHF

D gene: -
J gene: TRBJ2-5
V gene: TRBV27
clone size: -
CDR3 DNA: TGTGCCAGCAAGGGGGGCCCCTACAATGAGCAGTACTTC
CDR3 protein: CASKGGPYNEQYF